The rows below give T cell receptor beta chains drawn from one sample of a study of CD8 T cells in ankylosing spondylitis. Via MiXCR, TCRdb re-called the 5' RACE reads, giving one row per CDR3 protein. This repertoire shows a few hundred thousand distinct CDR3 sequences, 17% found once; its top ten account for just over 1%. Material: blood, either unsorted or a sorted T cell fraction (not recorded which). The source is a male donor with ankylosing spondylitis. Both conserved end residues are part of each CDR3. The order of the fields is D gene, V gene, J gene, clone size, CDR3 protein, CDR3 DNA. The D gene is left open where the match is weak. Size is omitted from some rows. Given values are once, few, many or a class for expanded clones.

d_call: NA
v_call: TRBV3-1
j_call: TRBJ1-2
clone_size: many
cdr3_aa: CASSQWDNRYGYTF
cdr3_nt: TGTGCCAGCAGCCAATGGGACAATCGCTATGGCTACACCTTC

d_call: TRBD2
v_call: TRBV7-8
j_call: TRBJ2-1
clone_size: NA
cdr3_aa: CASSLEGLAENEQFF
cdr3_nt: TGTGCCAGCAGCTTAGAGGGACTAGCGGAAAATGAGCAGTTCTTC

d_call: NA
v_call: TRBV14
j_call: TRBJ1-1
clone_size: few
cdr3_aa: CASSKGGDRQNTEAFF
cdr3_nt: TGTGCCAGCAGCAAGGGAGGCGACAGGCAGAACACTGAAGCTTTCTTT

d_call: NA
v_call: TRBV18
j_call: TRBJ1-6
clone_size: few
cdr3_aa: CASSPRADNSPLHF
cdr3_nt: TGTGCCAGCTCACCGAGGGCCGATAATTCACCCCTCCACTTT

d_call: TRBD1
v_call: TRBV9
j_call: TRBJ1-2
clone_size: few
cdr3_aa: CASSGDRYNYGYTF
cdr3_nt: TGTGCCAGCAGCGGGGACAGATATAACTATGGCTACACCTTC

d_call: NA
v_call: TRBV6-2/TRBV6-3
j_call: TRBJ1-2
clone_size: many
cdr3_aa: CASSYSTDYGYTF
cdr3_nt: TGTGCCAGCAGTTACTCGACAGACTATGGCTACACCTTC

d_call: TRBD1
v_call: TRBV24-1
j_call: TRBJ1-2
clone_size: few
cdr3_aa: CATSDSQPGQGAGYTF
cdr3_nt: TGTGCCACCAGTGATTCCCAACCGGGACAGGGCGCTGGCTACACCTTC

d_call: NA
v_call: TRBV7-3
j_call: TRBJ1-1
clone_size: many
cdr3_aa: CASSFGTNTEAFF
cdr3_nt: TGTGCCAGCAGCTTCGGGACAAACACTGAAGCTTTCTTT

d_call: TRBD2
v_call: TRBV5-1
j_call: TRBJ2-7
clone_size: many
cdr3_aa: CASSTRAGGRYEQYF
cdr3_nt: TGCGCCAGCAGCACCAGAGCGGGAGGGAGATACGAGCAGTACTTC

d_call: NA
v_call: TRBV12-3/TRBV12-4
j_call: TRBJ2-7
clone_size: few
cdr3_aa: CASSPQGTPMEQYF
cdr3_nt: TGTGCCAGCAGTCCTCAAGGGACCCCGATGGAGCAGTACTTC

d_call: NA
v_call: TRBV3-1
j_call: TRBJ2-7
clone_size: few
cdr3_aa: CASSRDPSDSYEQYF
cdr3_nt: TGTGCCAGCAGCCGAGATCCTAGCGACTCGTACGAGCAGTACTTC

d_call: NA
v_call: TRBV12-3/TRBV12-4
j_call: TRBJ1-6
clone_size: NA
cdr3_aa: CASSLQASPLHF
cdr3_nt: TGTGCCAGCAGTCTACAGGCTTCACCCCTCCACTTT

d_call: NA
v_call: TRBV4-1
j_call: TRBJ2-5
clone_size: NA
cdr3_aa: CASSQDGTGVGTQYF
cdr3_nt: TGCGCCAGCAGCCAAGATGGGACGGGCGTGGGGACCCAGTACTTC

d_call: NA
v_call: TRBV20-1
j_call: TRBJ2-1
clone_size: NA
cdr3_aa: CSAFLTGFSYNEQFF
cdr3_nt: TGCAGTGCATTCCTCACAGGTTTTTCCTACAATGAGCAGTTCTTC

d_call: NA
v_call: TRBV7-9
j_call: TRBJ1-3
clone_size: NA
cdr3_aa: CASSFGSADTIYF
cdr3_nt: TGTGCCAGCAGCTTCGGGTCGGCGGACACCATATATTTT

d_call: NA
v_call: TRBV2
j_call: TRBJ2-1
clone_size: NA
cdr3_aa: CASRQGSVSYNEQFF
cdr3_nt: TGTGCCAGCCGCCAGGGATCGGTATCCTACAATGAGCAGTTCTTC

d_call: NA
v_call: TRBV4-3
j_call: TRBJ1-2
clone_size: few
cdr3_aa: CASSQDQGLYGYTF
cdr3_nt: TGCGCCAGCAGCCAAGACCAGGGGCTCTATGGCTACACCTTC

d_call: NA
v_call: TRBV12-3/TRBV12-4
j_call: TRBJ1-2
clone_size: NA
cdr3_aa: CASTLVGSNYGYTF
cdr3_nt: TGTGCCAGCACCCTGGTCGGATCCAACTATGGCTACACCTTC

d_call: TRBD1
v_call: TRBV6-2/TRBV6-3
j_call: TRBJ1-2
clone_size: NA
cdr3_aa: CASSSSGTGNYGYTF
cdr3_nt: TGTGCCAGCAGTTCCTCCGGGACAGGCAACTATGGCTACACCTTC

d_call: TRBD1
v_call: TRBV3-1
j_call: TRBJ1-5
clone_size: NA
cdr3_aa: CASSQGLQGGGQPQHF
cdr3_nt: TGTGCCAGCAGCCAAGGTCTACAGGGGGGAGGCCAGCCCCAGCATTTT

d_call: NA
v_call: TRBV29-1
j_call: TRBJ1-1
clone_size: NA
cdr3_aa: CSVKRGDTEAFF
cdr3_nt: TGCAGCGTTAAGAGGGGGGACACTGAAGCTTTCTTT

d_call: NA
v_call: TRBV9
j_call: TRBJ1-1
clone_size: NA
cdr3_aa: CASSTHGDTEAFF
cdr3_nt: TGTGCCAGCAGCACTCATGGGGACACTGAAGCTTTCTTT

d_call: NA
v_call: TRBV15
j_call: TRBJ2-2
clone_size: NA
cdr3_aa: CATGAPDPRESNTGELFF
cdr3_nt: TGTGCCACCGGTGCCCCCGATCCCAGGGAATCGAACACCGGGGAGCTGTTTTTT

d_call: NA
v_call: TRBV5-1
j_call: TRBJ1-6
clone_size: NA
cdr3_aa: CASSRGASFPNSPLHF
cdr3_nt: TGCGCCAGCAGCCGGGGAGCCTCTTTCCCCAATTCACCCCTCCACTTT

d_call: NA
v_call: TRBV12-3/TRBV12-4
j_call: TRBJ2-5
clone_size: NA
cdr3_aa: CASSFGAGAGETQYF
cdr3_nt: TGTGCCAGCAGTTTTGGTGCGGGGGCGGGGGAGACCCAGTACTTC

d_call: TRBD1
v_call: TRBV9
j_call: TRBJ1-1
clone_size: few
cdr3_aa: CASSVVAGGANTEAFF
cdr3_nt: TGTGCCAGCAGCGTAGTGGCAGGGGGCGCGAACACTGAAGCTTTCTTT

d_call: NA
v_call: TRBV15
j_call: TRBJ1-5
clone_size: many
cdr3_aa: CATSRDGSQTQPQHF
cdr3_nt: TGTGCCACCAGCAGAGATGGGTCACAAACTCAGCCCCAGCATTTT

d_call: NA
v_call: TRBV7-2
j_call: TRBJ2-5
clone_size: few
cdr3_aa: CASSLGQKKETQYF
cdr3_nt: TGTGCCAGCAGCTTAGGACAGAAAAAAGAGACCCAGTACTTC

d_call: TRBD2
v_call: TRBV7-9
j_call: TRBJ2-7
clone_size: NA
cdr3_aa: CASSPRAGLGYEQYF
cdr3_nt: TGTGCCAGCAGCCCCAGAGCGGGATTAGGCTACGAGCAGTACTTC

d_call: TRBD1
v_call: TRBV28
j_call: TRBJ1-6
clone_size: few
cdr3_aa: CASRLGTANSPLHF
cdr3_nt: TGTGCCAGCAGGTTGGGGACAGCAAATTCACCCCTCCACTTT

d_call: NA
v_call: TRBV7-6
j_call: TRBJ1-2
clone_size: NA
cdr3_aa: CASSPHPDNYGYTF
cdr3_nt: TGTGCCAGCAGCCCACACCCGGACAACTATGGCTACACCTTC

d_call: NA
v_call: TRBV12-3/TRBV12-4
j_call: TRBJ2-7
clone_size: NA
cdr3_aa: CASSLSQLTVGEQYF
cdr3_nt: TGTGCCAGCAGTTTATCGCAACTAACCGTCGGCGAGCAGTACTTC

d_call: NA
v_call: TRBV19
j_call: TRBJ1-2
clone_size: NA
cdr3_aa: CASSSATRPYGYGYTF
cdr3_nt: TGTGCCAGTAGCTCGGCCACCAGGCCCTACGGCTATGGCTACACCTTC

d_call: NA
v_call: TRBV24-1
j_call: TRBJ2-1
clone_size: few
cdr3_aa: CATSDPQGPQGNEQFF
cdr3_nt: TGTGCCACCAGTGATCCCCAGGGTCCCCAGGGTAATGAGCAGTTCTTC

d_call: NA
v_call: TRBV10-3
j_call: TRBJ2-5
clone_size: NA
cdr3_aa: CAISESDETQYF
cdr3_nt: TGTGCCATCAGTGAGTCAGATGAGACCCAGTACTTC

d_call: TRBD1
v_call: TRBV6-2/TRBV6-3
j_call: TRBJ2-7
clone_size: NA
cdr3_aa: CASTKPGTGGYEQYF
cdr3_nt: TGTGCCAGCACAAAACCCGGGACAGGGGGCTACGAGCAGTACTTC

d_call: TRBD1
v_call: TRBV7-3
j_call: TRBJ1-1
clone_size: NA
cdr3_aa: CASSKYGGTGFEAFF
cdr3_nt: TGTGCCAGCAGCAAATACGGCGGGACAGGGTTCGAAGCTTTCTTT

d_call: TRBD1
v_call: TRBV10-3
j_call: TRBJ2-7
clone_size: few
cdr3_aa: CAISEGQGDEQYF
cdr3_nt: TGTGCCATCAGTGAAGGGCAGGGGGACGAGCAGTACTTC

d_call: NA
v_call: TRBV28
j_call: TRBJ1-1
clone_size: few
cdr3_aa: CATRGTEAFF
cdr3_nt: TGTGCCACCCGGGGGACTGAAGCTTTCTTT

d_call: NA
v_call: TRBV28
j_call: TRBJ1-1
clone_size: NA
cdr3_aa: CASSLEDWSTEAFF
cdr3_nt: TGTGCCAGCAGTTTAGAGGATTGGAGCACTGAAGCTTTCTTT

d_call: TRBD2
v_call: TRBV28
j_call: TRBJ2-1
clone_size: few
cdr3_aa: CASSLAGVRDNEQFF
cdr3_nt: TGTGCCAGCAGTTTAGCGGGAGTTAGAGACAATGAGCAGTTCTTC

d_call: TRBD1
v_call: TRBV29-1
j_call: TRBJ1-2
clone_size: NA
cdr3_aa: CSVSTPGQGGYTF
cdr3_nt: TGCAGCGTTTCCACACCGGGACAGGGGGGCTACACCTTC

d_call: NA
v_call: TRBV7-9
j_call: TRBJ2-2
clone_size: few
cdr3_aa: CASSLQETGELFF
cdr3_nt: TGTGCCAGCAGCTTGCAGGAAACCGGGGAGCTGTTTTTT

d_call: TRBD2
v_call: TRBV14
j_call: TRBJ2-1
clone_size: NA
cdr3_aa: CASSQLILAGGYNEQFF
cdr3_nt: TGTGCCAGCAGCCAACTCATACTAGCGGGAGGGTACAATGAGCAGTTCTTC

d_call: TRBD1
v_call: TRBV7-9
j_call: TRBJ1-1
clone_size: NA
cdr3_aa: CASSSPGQGWRTEAFF
cdr3_nt: TGTGCCAGCAGCTCTCCGGGACAGGGATGGAGGACTGAAGCTTTCTTT

d_call: TRBD1
v_call: TRBV24-1
j_call: TRBJ2-1
clone_size: NA
cdr3_aa: CATSDRDRGSYNEQFF
cdr3_nt: TGTGCCACCAGTGATAGGGACAGGGGATCCTACAATGAGCAGTTCTTC

d_call: TRBD1
v_call: TRBV6-1
j_call: TRBJ2-7
clone_size: NA
cdr3_aa: CASSTGQGTGQYF
cdr3_nt: TGTGCCAGCAGTACCGGACAGGGGACGGGGCAGTACTTC

d_call: TRBD2
v_call: TRBV20-1
j_call: TRBJ2-7
clone_size: few
cdr3_aa: CSATGLAGNSYEQYF
cdr3_nt: TGCAGTGCCACTGGACTAGCGGGGAACTCCTACGAGCAGTACTTC

d_call: TRBD2
v_call: TRBV5-1
j_call: TRBJ2-5
clone_size: once
cdr3_aa: CASSLARTSGRAEETQYF
cdr3_nt: TGCGCCAGCAGCTTGGCCCGGACTAGCGGGAGGGCCGAAGAGACCCAGTACTTC

d_call: NA
v_call: TRBV2
j_call: TRBJ2-3
clone_size: few
cdr3_aa: CASSEMDQGDTQYF
cdr3_nt: TGTGCCAGCAGTGAAATGGATCAGGGGGATACGCAGTATTTT

d_call: TRBD2
v_call: TRBV29-1
j_call: TRBJ2-3
clone_size: many
cdr3_aa: CSVCGLAGYTDTQYF
cdr3_nt: TGCAGCGTTTGTGGACTAGCGGGCTACACAGATACGCAGTATTTT

d_call: TRBD1
v_call: TRBV12-3/TRBV12-4
j_call: TRBJ2-2
clone_size: NA
cdr3_aa: CAISFRVTGQANTGELFF
cdr3_nt: TGTGCCATCAGTTTTAGAGTGACGGGACAGGCGAACACCGGGGAGCTGTTTTTT

d_call: NA
v_call: TRBV3-1
j_call: TRBJ2-1
clone_size: NA
cdr3_aa: CASSRINNEQFF
cdr3_nt: TGTGCCAGCAGCCGGATCAACAATGAGCAGTTCTTC